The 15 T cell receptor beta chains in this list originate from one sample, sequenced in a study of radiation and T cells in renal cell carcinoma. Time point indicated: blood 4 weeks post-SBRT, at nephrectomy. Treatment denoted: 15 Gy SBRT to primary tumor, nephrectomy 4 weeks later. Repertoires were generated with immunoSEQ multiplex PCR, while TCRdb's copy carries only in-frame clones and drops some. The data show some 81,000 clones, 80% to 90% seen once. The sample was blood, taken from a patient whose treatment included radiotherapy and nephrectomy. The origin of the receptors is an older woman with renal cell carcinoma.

CDR3 protein: CASSLGRGRETQYF. In DNA form, the CDR3 reads TGCGCCAGCAGCTTGGGGAGGGGGAGAGAGACCCAGTACTTC. This chain uses TRBV5-1 with TRBJ2-5; the D gene could be TRBD1 or TRBD2 (6 bases each). V lost 0 bases and J 4 bases, leaving 10 bases between the germline ends. Germline loops: CDR1 SGHRS, CDR2 YFSETQ. This CDR3 has 14 amino acids.

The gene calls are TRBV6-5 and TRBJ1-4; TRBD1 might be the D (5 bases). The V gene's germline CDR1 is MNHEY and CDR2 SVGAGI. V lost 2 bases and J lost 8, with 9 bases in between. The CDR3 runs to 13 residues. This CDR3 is CASSYGGGEKLFF. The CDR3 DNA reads TGTGCCAGCAGTTACGGGGGGGGAGAAAAACTGTTTTTT.

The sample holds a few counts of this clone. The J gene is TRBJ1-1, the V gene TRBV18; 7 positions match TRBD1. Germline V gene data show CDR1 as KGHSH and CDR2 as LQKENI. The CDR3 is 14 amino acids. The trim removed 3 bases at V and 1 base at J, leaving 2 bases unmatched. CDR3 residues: CASSPGQKNTEAFF. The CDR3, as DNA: TGTGCCAGCTCACCGGGACAGAAGAACACTGAAGCTTTCTTT.

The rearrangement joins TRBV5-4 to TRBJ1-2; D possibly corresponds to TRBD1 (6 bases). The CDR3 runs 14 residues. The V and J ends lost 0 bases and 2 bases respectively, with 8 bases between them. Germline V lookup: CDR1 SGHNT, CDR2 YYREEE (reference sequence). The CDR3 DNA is TGTGCCAGCAGCTTGGAAACAGGGAACTATGGCTACACCTTC. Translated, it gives CASSLETGNYGYTF.

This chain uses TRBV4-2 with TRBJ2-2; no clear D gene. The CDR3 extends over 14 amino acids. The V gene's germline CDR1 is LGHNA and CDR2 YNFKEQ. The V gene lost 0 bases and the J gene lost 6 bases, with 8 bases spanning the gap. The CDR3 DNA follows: TGTGCCAGCAGCCAAGACTGGGGATCCGGGGAGCTGTTTTTT. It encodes CASSQDWGSGELFF.

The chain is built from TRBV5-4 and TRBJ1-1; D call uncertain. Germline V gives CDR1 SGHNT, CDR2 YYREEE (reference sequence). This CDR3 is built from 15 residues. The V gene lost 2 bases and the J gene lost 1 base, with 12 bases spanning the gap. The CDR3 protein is CASSFGPAQNTEAFF. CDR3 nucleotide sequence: TGTGCCAGCAGCTTTGGCCCAGCTCAGAACACTGAAGCTTTCTTT.

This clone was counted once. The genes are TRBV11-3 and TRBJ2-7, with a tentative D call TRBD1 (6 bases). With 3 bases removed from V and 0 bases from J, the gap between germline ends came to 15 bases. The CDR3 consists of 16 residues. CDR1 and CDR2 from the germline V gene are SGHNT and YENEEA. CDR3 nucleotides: TGTGCCAGCAGCTTGCAGGGGTGGGCCTCCTCCTACGAGCAGTACTTC. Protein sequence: CASSLQGWASSYEQYF.

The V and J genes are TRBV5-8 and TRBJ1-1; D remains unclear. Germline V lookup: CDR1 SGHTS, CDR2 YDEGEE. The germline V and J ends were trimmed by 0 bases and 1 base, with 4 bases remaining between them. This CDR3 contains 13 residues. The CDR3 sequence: CASSLVRNTEAFF. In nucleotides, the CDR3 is TGTGCCAGCAGCTTGGTTAGGAACACTGAAGCTTTCTTT.

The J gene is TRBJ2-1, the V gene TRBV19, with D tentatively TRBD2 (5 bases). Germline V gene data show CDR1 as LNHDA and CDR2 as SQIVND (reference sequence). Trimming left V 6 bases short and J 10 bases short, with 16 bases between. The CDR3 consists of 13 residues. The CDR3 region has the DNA TGTGCCAGTAGGACAATTCCCCCGGGGGAGCAGTTCTTC. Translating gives CASRTIPPGEQFF.

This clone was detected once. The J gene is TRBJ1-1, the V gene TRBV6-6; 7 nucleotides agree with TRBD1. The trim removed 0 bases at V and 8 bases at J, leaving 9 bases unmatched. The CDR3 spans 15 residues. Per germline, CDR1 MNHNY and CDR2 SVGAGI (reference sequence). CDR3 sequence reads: CASSYSISGDREAFF. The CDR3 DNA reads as TGTGCCAGCAGTTACTCGATCTCAGGGGACAGAGAAGCTTTCTTT.

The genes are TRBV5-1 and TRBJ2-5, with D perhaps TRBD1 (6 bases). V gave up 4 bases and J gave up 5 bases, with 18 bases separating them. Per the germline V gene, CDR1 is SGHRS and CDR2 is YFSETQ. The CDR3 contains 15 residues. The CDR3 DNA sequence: TGCGCCAGCAGCAGGGGGACGTTGGACATGGAGACCCAGTACTTC. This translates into CASSRGTLDMETQYF.

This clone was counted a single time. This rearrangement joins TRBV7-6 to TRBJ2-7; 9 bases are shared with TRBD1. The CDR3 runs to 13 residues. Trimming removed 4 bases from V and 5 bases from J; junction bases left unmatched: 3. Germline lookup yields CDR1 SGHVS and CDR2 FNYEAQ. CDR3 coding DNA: TGTGCCAGCAGCTGGACAGGGGTCCACGAGCAGTACTTC. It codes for CASSWTGVHEQYF.

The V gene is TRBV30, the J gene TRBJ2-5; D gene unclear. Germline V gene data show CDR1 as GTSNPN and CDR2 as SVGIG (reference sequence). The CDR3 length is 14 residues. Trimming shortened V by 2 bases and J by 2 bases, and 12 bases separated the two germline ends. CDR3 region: CAWSSNRPQETQYF. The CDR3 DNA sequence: TGTGCCTGGAGTTCCAACAGACCTCAAGAGACCCAGTACTTC.

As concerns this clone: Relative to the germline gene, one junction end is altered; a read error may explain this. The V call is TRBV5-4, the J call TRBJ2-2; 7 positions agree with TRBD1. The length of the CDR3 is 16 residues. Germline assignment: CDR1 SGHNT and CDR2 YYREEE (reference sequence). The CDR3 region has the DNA TGTGCCAGCAGCACCCCTCGGGACAAGGGGGCAGGGGGGCTGTTTTTT. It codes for CASSTPRDKGAGGLFF.

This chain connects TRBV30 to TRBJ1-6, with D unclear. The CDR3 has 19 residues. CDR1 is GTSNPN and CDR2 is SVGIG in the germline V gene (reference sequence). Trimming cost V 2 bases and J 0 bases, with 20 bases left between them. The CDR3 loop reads CAWSFYPAGGDSYNSPLHF. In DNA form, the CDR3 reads TGTGCCTGGAGTTTTTACCCCGCCGGTGGTGACTCCTATAATTCACCCCTCCACTTT.